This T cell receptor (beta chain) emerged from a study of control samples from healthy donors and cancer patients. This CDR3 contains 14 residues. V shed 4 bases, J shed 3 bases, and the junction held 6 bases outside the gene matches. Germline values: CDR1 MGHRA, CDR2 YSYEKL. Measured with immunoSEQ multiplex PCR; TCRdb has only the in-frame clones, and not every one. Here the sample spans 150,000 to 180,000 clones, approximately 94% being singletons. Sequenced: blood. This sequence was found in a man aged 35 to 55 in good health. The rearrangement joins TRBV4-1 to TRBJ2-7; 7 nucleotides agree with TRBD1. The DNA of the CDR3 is TGCGCCAGCAGCCCGAATGACAGGGACTACGAGCAGTACTTC. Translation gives CASSPNDRDYEQYF.